This T cell receptor beta chain is drawn from a study of CD8+CD57+ T cells in acquired aplastic anemia. Profiling of TCR beta VDJ combinations and CDR3 sequences used genomic DNA as template. From the reads, TCRdb called clonotypes with MiXCR, one entry per CDR3 protein. This table holds about 160,000 distinct CDR3 sequences, more than 40% found once. An expansion of CD8+CD57+ cells by flow cytometry had been shown in patients chosen for sequencing. The sample holds one count of this clonotype. Possible read error: a much larger clone is one base away. This clonotype was sampled from a human donor with aplastic anemia. The material sequenced was sorted CD4+, CD8+, or CD8+CD57+ T cells (not recorded which) from PBMCs.

DNA of the CDR3: TGTGCCAGCCAGACAGGGGGCAACGCTGAAGCTTTCTTT. Translated: CASQTGGNAEAFF. This rearrangement joins TRBV6-1 to TRBJ1-1; 10 bases fit TRBD1. The CDR3 runs to 13 residues. Germline V gene lookup returns CDR1 MNHNS and CDR2 SASEGT. V lost 8 bases to trimming and J lost 6 bases; unmatched junction nucleotides: 6.